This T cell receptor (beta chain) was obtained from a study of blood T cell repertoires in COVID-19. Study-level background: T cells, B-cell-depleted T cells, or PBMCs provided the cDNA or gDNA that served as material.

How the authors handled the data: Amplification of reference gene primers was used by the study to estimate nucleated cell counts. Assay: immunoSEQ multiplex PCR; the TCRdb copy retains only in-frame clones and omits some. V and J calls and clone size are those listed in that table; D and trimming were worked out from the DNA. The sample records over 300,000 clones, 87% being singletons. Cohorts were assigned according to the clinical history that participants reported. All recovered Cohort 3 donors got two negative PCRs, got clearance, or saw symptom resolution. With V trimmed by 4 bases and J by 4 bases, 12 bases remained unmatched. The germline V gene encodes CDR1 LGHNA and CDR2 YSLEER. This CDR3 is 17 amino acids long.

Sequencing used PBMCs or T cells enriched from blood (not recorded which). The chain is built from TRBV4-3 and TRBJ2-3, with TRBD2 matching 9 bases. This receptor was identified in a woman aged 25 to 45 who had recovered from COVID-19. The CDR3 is CASSPGRASGASDTQYF. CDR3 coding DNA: TGCGCCAGCAGCCCCGGGCGGGCTAGCGGGGCCTCAGATACGCAGTATTTT.